Each of the 18 T cell receptor beta chains below was sequenced from the same sample in a study of OX40 agonist ivuxolimab in advanced cancers. Libraries were made using the immunoSEQ multiplex PCR assay. The source is immuneACCESS, and TCRdb retained only in-frame sequences with V and J called. Part of the clones is not carried over; for the studies checked, unresolved V genes explain less than half of this, and the remainder is unexplained. Present in this sample are around 62,000 clones, roughly nine tenths of which were seen just once. The biggest ten clones account for 0.3% to 0.35% of the sample. The source material was CD4+ or CD8+ T cells sorted from blood, sampled in a trial of the OX40 agonist ivuxolimab. The receptors shown here come from an adult with an advanced solid tumor such as melanoma, head and neck, liver or kidney cancer.

The V gene is TRBV2, the J gene TRBJ2-3, with D possibly TRBD2 on 6 matching bases. Germline values: CDR1 SNHLY, CDR2 FYNNEI. The V end was cut by 4 bases, the J end by 3 bases, with 11 bases between. The CDR3 sequence is 14 residues long. The CDR3 DNA sequence: TGTGCCAGCAGTGGAGGGGCGGGAACAGATACGCAGTATTTT. It encodes CASSGGAGTDTQYF.

V usage is TRBV19 and J usage is TRBJ2-1; unclear D gene. V lost 6 bases, J lost 5 bases, and 20 bases lay in between. There are 16 residues in the CDR3. CDR1 and CDR2 from the germline V gene are LNHDA and SQIVND (reference sequence). The CDR3 DNA reads as TGTGCCAGTAGCCGCCTCACAGCGCTCCATGACAATGAGCAGTTCTTC. Its protein is CASSRLTALHDNEQFF.

This clone was observed a handful of times. The chain joins TRBV27 to TRBJ2-5; TRBD2 matches at 13 bases. The ends lost 2 bases at V and 5 bases at J; junction bases unmatched: 14. The CDR3 is 19 amino acids. The germline gives CDR1 MNHEY, CDR2 SMNVEV (reference sequence). CDR3 DNA: TGTGCCAGCAGTTTAAGGTTCGTCGGACTAGCGGGAGCGGGTGAGACCCAGTACTTC. Encoded protein: CASSLRFVGLAGAGETQYF.

This clone has only one observation. The chain carries TRBV11-2 and TRBJ2-1; 8 bases line up with TRBD2. Germline V lookup: CDR1 SGHAT, CDR2 FQNNGV. The CDR3 contains 16 residues. Trimming took 1 base from V and 5 from J; bases not matched to a gene: 7. The CDR3 spells CASSLGQVLADNEQFF. CDR3 bases: TGTGCCAGCAGCTTAGGTCAGGTACTAGCGGACAATGAGCAGTTCTTC.

J is TRBJ2-7 and V is TRBV27; 7 positions match TRBD1. This CDR3 has 14 residues. The junction had 7 bases not matched to a gene; V was cut back by 6 bases and J by 2 bases. Germline V gives CDR1 MNHEY, CDR2 SMNVEV (reference sequence). CDR3: CASRRQGSTYEQYF. CDR3 sequence (DNA): TGTGCCAGCAGGAGACAGGGATCGACCTACGAGCAGTACTTC.

CDR3 in DNA: TGTGCCAGCAGTGCCCGAATAGGCGTCTACAATGAGCAGTTCTTC. It yields the protein CASSARIGVYNEQFF. The rearrangement links TRBV25-1 to TRBJ2-1; D call uncertain. This CDR3 is 15 amino acids long. Germline CDR1 reads MGHDK; CDR2 reads SYGVNS. The V end was cut by 4 bases, the J end by 3 bases, with 13 bases between.

The rearrangement joins TRBV4-2 to TRBJ2-1, with 9 bases that match TRBD1. CDR3 length equals 16 residues. Losses at the gene ends were 1 base for V and 2 bases for J; bases not matched to a gene: 3. The germline gives CDR1 LGHNA, CDR2 YNFKEQ. CDR3 sequence: CASSQVWDRAYNEQFF. CDR3 nucleotides: TGTGCCAGCAGCCAAGTCTGGGACAGGGCCTACAATGAGCAGTTCTTC.

The rearrangement links TRBV4-2 to TRBJ1-2; no clear D. The CDR3 spans 15 residues. The V end was cut by 4 bases, the J end by 3 bases, with 15 bases between. The germline V gene has CDR1 LGHNA and CDR2 YNFKEQ. The DNA of the CDR3 is TGTGCCAGCAGCCCAACTATCCAAGGAGACTATGGCTACACCTTC. It translates to CASSPTIQGDYGYTF.

CDR3 in amino acids: CASSSLAGGADTQYF. DNA of the CDR3: TGTGCCAGCAGCTCCCTAGCGGGAGGTGCAGATACGCAGTATTTT. The chain carries TRBV7-6 and TRBJ2-3; TRBD2 agrees at 11 bases. CDR3 length: 15 amino acids. The ends lost 4 bases at V and 4 bases at J; junction bases unmatched: 4. Germline CDR1 and CDR2: SGHVS and FNYEAQ.

In its sample, this clone was seen a few times. V is TRBV11-2 and J is TRBJ2-2, with a possible D match to TRBD2 (5 bases). V lost 7 bases, J lost 4 bases, and 22 bases lay in between. From germline, CDR1 is SGHAT and CDR2 FQNNGV. This CDR3 is built from 17 residues. The CDR3 DNA is TGTGCCAGCAAACGGGGTGTGCGAACTATTGTCACCGGGGAGCTGTTTTTT. Amino acids: CASKRGVRTIVTGELFF.

This sequence joins TRBV19 and TRBJ2-2; no definite D call. Trimming removed 1 base from V and 6 bases from J, with 6 bases in between. Germline assignment: CDR1 LNHDA and CDR2 SQIVND (reference sequence). CDR3 length: 13 residues. The CDR3 reads CASSIGPPGELFF. DNA for the CDR3: TGTGCCAGTAGTATAGGTCCCCCCGGGGAGCTGTTTTTT.

This rearrangement joins TRBV7-2 to TRBJ2-7; 9 nucleotides align to TRBD2. There are 15 residues in the CDR3. Germline CDR1 is SGHTA and CDR2 is FQGNSA. After removal of 5 bases from V and 1 base from J, the junction contained 6 bases not matched to a gene. CDR3 region: CASSPGLAGSYEQYF. CDR3 DNA sequence: TGTGCCAGCAGCCCCGGCCTAGCGGGATCCTACGAGCAGTACTTC. Combining the CDR3 with reference TRBV7-2 and TRBJ2-7 gives the whole variable domain GAGVSQSPSNKVTEKGKDVELRCDPISGHTALYWYRQSLGQGLEFLIYFQGNSAPDKSGLPSDRFSAERTGGSVSTLTIQRTQQEDSAVYLCASSPGLAGSYEQYFGPGTRLTVT.

J is TRBJ1-3 and V is TRBV5-5; D not certain. CDR1 is SGHKS and CDR2 is YYEKEE in the germline V gene (reference sequence). Trimming removed 0 bases from V and 2 bases from J, with 6 bases in between. This CDR3 region has 14 residues. The CDR3 here is CASSLAGAGNTIYF. CDR3 DNA: TGTGCCAGCAGCTTGGCGGGTGCTGGAAACACCATATATTTT.

The chain carries TRBV28 and TRBJ1-2; D gene ambiguous. Deletions cut 8 bases from V and 4 bases from J, with 14 bases between. From germline, CDR1 is MDHEN and CDR2 SYDVKM. The CDR3 sequence is 13 residues long. The CDR3 here is CASGDYWGYGYTF. The CDR3 nucleotides read TGTGCCAGCGGCGATTACTGGGGCTATGGCTACACCTTC.

This clone came up once. The V call is TRBV7-7, the J call TRBJ2-6; D remains ambiguous. The CDR3 is 18 amino acids. V lost 5 bases, J lost 14 bases, and 31 bases lay in between. CDR1 SSHAT and CDR2 FNYEAQ come from the germline V gene (reference sequence). The CDR3 sequence: CASSHYTKCHKSGQLLTF. CDR3 nucleotides: TGTGCCAGCAGCCATTACACTAAGTGCCACAAGTCGGGCCAACTCCTGACTTTC.

This clone was counted a single time. The CDR3 reads CASSSSRGDSPLHF. CDR3 coding DNA: TGTGCCAGCAGTTCATCCAGGGGGGATTCACCCCTCCACTTT. The chain links TRBV6-5 to TRBJ1-6; 7 bases map to TRBD1. CDR3 length equals 14 residues. Trimming removed 4 bases from V and 8 bases from J; junction bases left unmatched: 5. The germline V gene encodes CDR1 MNHEY and CDR2 SVGAGI.

V and J are TRBV9 and TRBJ2-2; weak D call: TRBD1 (5 bases). Germline CDR1 and CDR2: SGDLS and YYNGEE. The CDR3 consists of 15 residues. Trimming took 0 bases from V and 2 from J, leaving 8 bases between them. The CDR3 here is CASSVERGNTGELFF. The CDR3 region has the DNA TGTGCCAGCAGCGTAGAAAGGGGAAACACCGGGGAGCTGTTTTTT.

This rearrangement joins TRBV9 to TRBJ2-3, with a weak D call TRBD1 (6 bases). Germline CDR1 is SGDLS and CDR2 is YYNGEE. V shed 3 bases and J shed 0 bases, with 14 bases lying between them. This CDR3 has 16 residues. The CDR3 bases are TGTGCCAGCAGCGCCAGGGGCGGGCAGAGCACAGATACGCAGTATTTT. This sequence encodes CASSARGGQSTDTQYF.